Shown below are 8 T cell receptor beta chains from a single sample sequenced in a study of cytomegalovirus exposure and HLA in healthy donors. PCR employed 60 Vbeta and 13 Jbeta primers. TCRdb's table, derived via immunoSEQ multiplex PCR, lists solely in-frame clones and lacks some. Among roughly 220,000 clones listed, approximately 79% were seen once. The material sequenced was PBMCs. The receptor source for this set is a man aged 45-65 years in good health and CMV-seronegative.

This clone came up a few times. This rearrangement joins TRBV5-1 to TRBJ2-4; 9 positions match TRBD1. The germline V gene has CDR1 SGHRS and CDR2 YFSETQ. This CDR3 has 18 amino acids. The V segment lost 3 bases and the J segment 3 bases; nucleotides outside the gene matches: 13. As DNA, the CDR3 is TGCGCCAGCAGCTCGGGACAGGGCTTAGGGAGAATCAAAAACATTCAGTACTTC. Its translation: CASSSGQGLGRIKNIQYF.

The chain couples TRBV9 to TRBJ2-1, with 7 bases lining up with TRBD2. The V segment lost 3 bases and the J segment 5 bases; nucleotides outside the gene matches: 11. This CDR3 is 16 amino acids long. Looked up from germline, CDR1 is SGDLS and CDR2 is YYNGEE. The CDR3 region is CASSGRGGSLNNEQFF. CDR3 DNA: TGTGCCAGCAGCGGGCGCGGGGGTAGCCTCAACAATGAGCAGTTCTTC.

This clone was recorded a few times. The chain recombines TRBV2 with TRBJ2-4; 8 bases match TRBD2. This CDR3 comprises 16 residues. J lost 0 bases, V lost 10 bases, and 11 bases had no gene match. CDR1 SNHLY and CDR2 FYNNEI come from the germline V gene. CDR3 bases: TGTGCCATCCTAACTAGCGGACCCTTAGCCAAAAACATTCAGTACTTC. This gives the protein CAILTSGPLAKNIQYF.

The genes are TRBV27 and TRBJ2-7; D is possibly TRBD2 (5 bases). This CDR3 has 14 residues. V lost 6 bases and J 2 bases, leaving 14 bases between the germline ends. The germline V gene has CDR1 MNHEY and CDR2 SMNVEV (reference sequence). DNA for the CDR3: TGTGCCAGCAGAACACGCGGACTGCCCTACGAGCAGTACTTC. It encodes CASRTRGLPYEQYF.

The CDR3 DNA reads as TGTGCCAGCAGCGTCGGGACAGGGCCAGGCTACGAGCAGTACTTC. Translation: CASSVGTGPGYEQYF. The chain has TRBV9 and TRBJ2-7; 9 bases fit TRBD1. Germline assignment: CDR1 SGDLS and CDR2 YYNGEE. This CDR3 contains 15 residues. The trim removed 2 bases at V and 3 bases at J, leaving 6 bases unmatched.

This chain connects TRBV30 to TRBJ1-5; 9 bases align to TRBD1. The CDR3 is 14 amino acids. Germline V lookup: CDR1 GTSNPN, CDR2 SVGIG (reference sequence). The J segment lost 3 bases and the V segment lost 4 bases, leaving 4 bases of the junction unmatched. The CDR3: CAWTGTGTNQPQHF. The CDR3 nucleotides are TGTGCCTGGACAGGGACAGGGACCAATCAGCCCCAGCATTTT.

This chain joins TRBV7-6 and TRBJ2-7, with a possible D match to TRBD1 (7 bases). Trimming took 5 bases from V and 1 from J, leaving 12 bases between them. The CDR3 is made up of 14 amino acids. Germline V gene lookup returns CDR1 SGHVS and CDR2 FNYEAQ. The CDR3 DNA is TGTGCCAGCAGCCCCGCGGGACAGTCCTACGAGCAGTACTTC. Its protein product is CASSPAGQSYEQYF. The full variable domain, with the rest looked up from reference TRBV7-6 and TRBJ2-7, is GAGVSQSPRYKVTKRGQDVALRCDPISGHVSLYWYRQALGQGPEFLTYFNYEAQQDKSGLPNDRFSAERPEGSISTLTIQRTEQRDSAMYRCASSPAGQSYEQYFGPGTRLTVT.

This sequence joins TRBV19 and TRBJ2-7; D call uncertain. The CDR3 runs to 12 residues. V shed 5 bases and J shed 4 bases, with 9 bases lying between them. CDR1 and CDR2 from the germline V gene are LNHDA and SQIVND (reference sequence). DNA of the CDR3: TGTGCCAGTAGTCCGAGTAAGTACGAGCAGTACTTC. Encoded protein: CASSPSKYEQYF. The full variable domain, completed using reference TRBV19 and TRBJ2-7, is DGGITQSPKYLFRKEGQNVTLSCEQNLNHDAMYWYRQDPGQGLRLIYYSQIVNDFQKGDIAEGYSVSREKKESFPLTVTSAQKNPTAFYLCASSPSKYEQYFGPGTRLTVT.